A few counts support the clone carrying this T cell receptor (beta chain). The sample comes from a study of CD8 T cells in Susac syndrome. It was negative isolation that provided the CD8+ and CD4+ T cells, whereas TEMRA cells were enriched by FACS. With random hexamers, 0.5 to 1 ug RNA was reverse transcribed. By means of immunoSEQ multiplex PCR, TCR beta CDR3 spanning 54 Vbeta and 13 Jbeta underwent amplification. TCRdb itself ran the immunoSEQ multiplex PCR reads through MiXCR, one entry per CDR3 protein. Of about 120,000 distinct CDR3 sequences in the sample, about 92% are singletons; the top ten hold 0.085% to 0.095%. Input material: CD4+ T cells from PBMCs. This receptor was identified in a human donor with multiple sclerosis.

CDR3 nucleotides: TGTGCCAGCAGGCCCGGGGGAGATACGCAGTATTTT. Encoded protein: CASRPGGDTQYF. The rearrangement uses TRBV6-2 or TRBV6-3 and TRBJ2-3, with D possibly matching TRBD2 (6 bases). The CDR3 spans 12 residues. Germline lookup yields CDR1 MNHEY and CDR2 SVGEGT. V was cut by 6 bases and J by 5 bases, with 9 bases left in between.